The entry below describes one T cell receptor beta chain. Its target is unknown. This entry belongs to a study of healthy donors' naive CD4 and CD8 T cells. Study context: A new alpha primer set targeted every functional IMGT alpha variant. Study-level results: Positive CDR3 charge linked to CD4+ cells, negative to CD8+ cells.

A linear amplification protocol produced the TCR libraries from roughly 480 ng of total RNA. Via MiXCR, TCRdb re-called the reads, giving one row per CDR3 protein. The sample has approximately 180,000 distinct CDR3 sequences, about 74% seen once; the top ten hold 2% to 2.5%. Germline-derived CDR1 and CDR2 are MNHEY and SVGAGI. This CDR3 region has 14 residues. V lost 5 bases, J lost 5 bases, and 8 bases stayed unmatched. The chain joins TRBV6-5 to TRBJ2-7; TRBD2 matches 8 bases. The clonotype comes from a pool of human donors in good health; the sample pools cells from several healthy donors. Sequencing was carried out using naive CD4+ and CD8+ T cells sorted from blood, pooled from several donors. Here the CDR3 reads CASSPLAAGDEQYF. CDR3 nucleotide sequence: TGTGCCAGCAGTCCACTAGCGGCAGGAGACGAGCAGTACTTC.